The clone carrying this T cell receptor beta chain was detected only a few times. This specimen comes from a study of beta chain features in type 1 diabetes. Expressed TCRB transcripts were sequenced after all isolated RNA was converted to cDNA. Profiling relied on immunoSEQ multiplex PCR, and the TCRdb table lists in-frame clones only, not all of them. The profile shows approximately 250,000 clones, roughly 15% of them singletons. Germline trimming cut 2 bases from V and 2 bases from J; bases unmatched to any gene: 7. CDR1 is SEHNR and CDR2 is FQNEAQ in the germline V gene (reference sequence). The CDR3 has 18 amino acids. Naive, central memory, regulatory and stem cell-like memory cells within the CD4+ compartment were sorted using CD45RO/CCR7/CD25/CD127/CD95/CD27.

Source material: naive CD4+ T cells from blood. This clonotype was sampled from a woman between 40 and 55 years old in good health. The chain is built from TRBV7-9 and TRBJ2-1, with TRBD2 matching 12 bases. For the CDR3, the DNA is TGTGCCAGCAGCTTACCTAGCGGGGGGGCCAGGACCTACAATGAGCAGTTCTTC. Its protein is CASSLPSGGARTYNEQFF.